The present entry profiles one TCR beta chain with its context. Its antigen remains undetermined. There are no base qualities to consult, and no much larger clone falls within one base. The data originate from a study of blood T cell repertoires in COVID-19 (dated by TCRdb to about 2020). Notes on the research overall: Samples from collaborators originated in the United States, Italy and Spain and spanned both the acute and convalescent phases of COVID-19. The material from the prospective study consisted of cDNA or gDNA derived from T cells, B-cell-depleted T cells, or PBMCs. Subjects who had been exposed to COVID-19, were actively infected with it, or had recovered from it provided the deeply sampled blood TCRbeta repertoires that made up the dataset. The repertoires were released in a freely available public database meant as a resource for research on the immune response to SARS-CoV-2. Samples were obtained from the ongoing ImmuneRACE study (first 160 participants) and from 1,000 to 1,500 subjects provided by 6 global collaborators. A de-identified subject ID, COVID-19 status, age in years and sex were almost always included in the sample metadata. Where HLA class I and class II types were available, the types were taken from metadata supplied by the sample provider, not from assay-based typing. Study-level results and caveats: Clinical and demographic metadata were provided uncurated, with the amount varying by source and participant.

TCRbeta CDR3 regions were amplified from genomic DNA using the immunoSEQ Assay, a bias-controlled multiplex PCR. The study's processing was this. The number of nucleated cells in each sample was estimated by amplification of reference gene primers within the assay. To quantify the absolute abundance of each unique TCRbeta CDR3 rearrangement, sequence reads were collapsed and filtered. For each sample, productive Simpson clonality was calculated by taking the square root of Simpson's diversity index across productive rearrangements. What TCRdb holds here is the immuneACCESS table cut down to in-frame rearrangements. Part of the clones is not present; checked against another copy, under half of the missing clones reflect an unresolved V gene, and the others are unexplained. Clonal size and the V and J genes are those of that table, whereas D and trimming came from the DNA. The sample contains 150,000 or so clones, roughly four fifths of them found a single time. The top ten hold 13% to 15% of the sample.

Whole blood was collected in K2EDTA tubes by collaborating institutions according to the institutions' own protocols. For TCRbeta analysis, collaborators shipped samples as frozen whole blood, isolated PBMCs, or DNA extracted from either of those sample types. The germline V gene (reference sequence) yields LGHDT for CDR1 and YNNKEL for CDR2. V and J are truncated by 6 bases and 4 bases respectively, leaving an intervening sequence of 13 bases. From the cysteine up to the phenylalanine, the CDR3 has a length of 14 residues. Only the CDR3 DNA is retained, 42 bases long and in frame from the first base.

Material: peripheral blood. The chain is assembled from TRBV3-1 (or the pseudogene TRBV3-2) and TRBJ1-3; perhaps TRBD1 is the D gene, with 6 bases matching. The clonotype originates from a human donor with acute or convalescent COVID-19. The donor label of this sample is uncertain. Read as DNA, the sequence is TGTGCCAGCAGGCAACAGGGTGCCGGAAACACCATATATTTT. Its translation reads: CASRQQGAGNTIYF.